This entry features one T cell receptor beta chain sequence. Its specificity is not known. These data belong to a study of cytomegalovirus exposure and HLA in healthy donors. Points from the study as a whole: The dataset shows that most TCR sequences were rare, while some public TCRs occurred in many donors. The CMV antigen specificity of a few CMV-associated chains was confirmed through in vitro analysis.

Profiling relied on immunoSEQ multiplex PCR, and the TCRdb table lists in-frame clones only, not all of them. The sample shows 150,000 to 200,000 clones, 84% of them seen only once. This receptor was obtained from a man between 18 and 35 years old in good health and CMV-seropositive. Sequencing used PBMCs.

CDR3 nucleotides: TGTGCCAGTAGTATAGATGGGGAACACCGGGGATACACCGGGGAGCTGTTTTTT. This sequence encodes CASSIDGEHRGYTGELFF. The V and J genes are TRBV19 and TRBJ2-2; D might be TRBD2 (5 bases). V lost 0 bases and J lost 3, with 17 bases in between. The CDR3 length is 18 residues. Germline V lookup: CDR1 LNHDA, CDR2 SQIVND (reference sequence).